One and the same sample provided the 9 T cell receptor beta chains below, sequenced in a study of blood T cell repertoires in COVID-19. The repertoire was sequenced with immunoSEQ multiplex PCR; TCRdb's copy has only in-frame clones and lacks some. This table has about 390,000 clones, around 87% appearing once. Sample: peripheral blood. These receptors all stem from a woman aged 60-75 years with COVID-19, enrolled during active disease.

The CDR3: CASRSTLDSNYGYTF. CDR3 bases: TGCGCCAGCAGATCCACCCTGGACAGCAACTATGGCTACACCTTC. The V call is TRBV4-1, the J call TRBJ1-2; a possible D gene is TRBD1 (6 bases). V lost 6 bases to trimming and J lost 2 bases, with 16 bases between them. The V gene's germline CDR1 is MGHRA and CDR2 YSYEKL. The CDR3 runs to 15 residues.

CDR3 residues: CASSPLRSGGRNYGYTF. CDR3 DNA: TGTGCCAGCAGCCCACTTAGGAGCGGGGGCCGAAACTATGGCTACACCTTC. The rearrangement uses TRBV5-4 and TRBJ1-2; maybe TRBD1 (6 bases). The CDR3 covers 17 residues. V lost 4 bases and J lost 2, with 21 bases in between. Germline CDR1 and CDR2: SGHNT and YYREEE (reference sequence). The full variable domain, with the rest looked up from reference TRBV5-4 and TRBJ1-2, is ETGVTQSPTHLIKTRGQQVTLRCSSQSGHNTVSWYQQALGQGPQFIFQYYREEENGRGNFPPRFSGLQFPNYSSELNVNALELDDSALYLCASSPLRSGGRNYGYTFGSGTRLTVV.

This rearrangement joins TRBV11-2 to TRBJ1-6; D not certain. The germline V gene encodes CDR1 SGHAT and CDR2 FQNNGV. Trimming removed 1 base from V and 5 bases from J, with 9 bases in between. This CDR3 contains 15 residues. The CDR3, as DNA: TGTGCCAGCAGCTTAGTGGGAGTTGATAATTCACCCCTCCACTTT. It translates to CASSLVGVDNSPLHF.

The V gene is TRBV7-9, the J gene TRBJ2-2; 9 bases line up with TRBD2. This CDR3 is built from 14 residues. V shed 7 bases, J shed 7 bases, and the junction held 7 bases outside the gene matches. Germline assignment: CDR1 SEHNR and CDR2 FQNEAQ (reference sequence). The CDR3 bases are TGTGCCAGCAACCAGCGGGGGGTGAACGGGGAGCTGTTTTTT. Translated: CASNQRGVNGELFF.

V usage is TRBV30 and J usage is TRBJ2-1, with a weak D call TRBD2 (6 bases). V was trimmed by 5 bases and J by 5 bases, leaving 22 bases between them. Germline lookup yields CDR1 GTSNPN and CDR2 SVGIG (reference sequence). The CDR3 loop spans 16 amino acids. DNA of the CDR3: TGTGCCTGGTTAAGTCCGGGACTCCCGGGCCACAATGAGCAGTTCTTC. Encoded protein: CAWLSPGLPGHNEQFF.

The chain employs TRBV7-2 and TRBJ1-2, with D uncertain. Trimming pared 2 bases from V and 2 bases from J, leaving 9 bases between. The CDR3 totals 14 residues. CDR1 and CDR2 from the germline V gene are SGHTA and FQGNSA. The CDR3 DNA reads as TGTGCCAGCAGCTTACGTAGAGGAAACTATGGCTACACCTTC. This gives the protein CASSLRRGNYGYTF.

The rearrangement uses TRBV25-1 and TRBJ1-4; the D gene is possibly TRBD1 (6 bases). V lost 3 bases and J 7 bases, leaving 9 bases between the germline ends. Germline CDR1 and CDR2: MGHDK and SYGVNS. The CDR3 covers 13 residues. CDR3 bases: TGTGCCAGCAGTGAGGGGGCCCTTGAAAAACTGTTTTTT. It is translated as CASSEGALEKLFF. The full variable domain, in which reference TRBV25-1 and TRBJ1-4 provide the parts outside the CDR3, is EADIYQTPRYLVIGTGKKITLECSQTMGHDKMYWYQQDPGMELHLIHYSYGVNSTEKGDLSSESTVSRIRTEHFPLTLESARPSHTSQYLCASSEGALEKLFFGSGTQLSVL.

This chain joins TRBV10-3 and TRBJ1-2, with 10 bases aligning to TRBD1. Germline values: CDR1 ENHRY, CDR2 SYGVKD. V lost 10 bases, J lost 4 bases, and 3 bases stayed unmatched. The CDR3 length is 12 residues. In DNA, the CDR3 is TGTGCCACCTGGACAGGGGGCTATGGCTACACCTTC. Translated, it gives CATWTGGYGYTF.

The genes are TRBV10-3 and TRBJ1-3; D might be TRBD1 (5 bases). V was pared by 8 bases and J by 2 bases, with 16 bases between. In germline, CDR1 is ENHRY, CDR2 SYGVKD. The CDR3 runs to 15 residues. CDR3 DNA: TGTGCCATCTCCAAGCGGGGGGAGGCTGGAAACACCATATATTTT. This sequence encodes CAISKRGEAGNTIYF.